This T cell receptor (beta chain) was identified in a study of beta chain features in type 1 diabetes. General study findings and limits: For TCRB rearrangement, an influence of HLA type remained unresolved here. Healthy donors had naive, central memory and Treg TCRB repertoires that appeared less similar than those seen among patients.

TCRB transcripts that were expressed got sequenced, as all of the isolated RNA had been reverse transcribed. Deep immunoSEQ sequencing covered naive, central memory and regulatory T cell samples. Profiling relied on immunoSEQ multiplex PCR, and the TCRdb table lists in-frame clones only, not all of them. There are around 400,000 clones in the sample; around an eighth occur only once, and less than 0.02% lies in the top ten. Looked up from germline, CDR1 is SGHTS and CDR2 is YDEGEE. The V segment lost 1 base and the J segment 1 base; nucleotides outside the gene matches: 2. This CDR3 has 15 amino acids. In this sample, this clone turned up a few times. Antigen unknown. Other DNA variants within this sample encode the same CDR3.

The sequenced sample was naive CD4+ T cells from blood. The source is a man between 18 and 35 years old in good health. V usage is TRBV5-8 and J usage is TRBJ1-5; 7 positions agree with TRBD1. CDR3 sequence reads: CASSLFRGSNQPQHF. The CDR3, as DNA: TGTGCCAGCAGCTTGTTCAGGGGGAGCAATCAGCCCCAGCATTTT.